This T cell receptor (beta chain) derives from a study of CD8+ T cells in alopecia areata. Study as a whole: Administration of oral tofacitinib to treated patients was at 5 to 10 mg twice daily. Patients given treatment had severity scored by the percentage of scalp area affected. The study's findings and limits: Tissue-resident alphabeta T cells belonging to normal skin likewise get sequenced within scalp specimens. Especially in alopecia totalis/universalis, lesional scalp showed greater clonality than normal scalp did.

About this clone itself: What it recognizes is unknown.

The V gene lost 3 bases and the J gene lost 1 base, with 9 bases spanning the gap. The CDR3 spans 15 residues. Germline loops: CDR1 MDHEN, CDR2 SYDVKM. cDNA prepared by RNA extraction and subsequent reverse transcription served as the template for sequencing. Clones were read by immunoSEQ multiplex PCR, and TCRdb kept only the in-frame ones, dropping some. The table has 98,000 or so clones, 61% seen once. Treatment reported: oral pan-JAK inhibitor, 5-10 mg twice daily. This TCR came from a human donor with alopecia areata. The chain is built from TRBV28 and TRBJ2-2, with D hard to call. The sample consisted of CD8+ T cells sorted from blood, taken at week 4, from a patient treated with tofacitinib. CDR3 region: CASSFSTENTGELFF. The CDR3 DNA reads TGTGCCAGCAGTTTCTCAACAGAGAACACCGGGGAGCTGTTTTTT.